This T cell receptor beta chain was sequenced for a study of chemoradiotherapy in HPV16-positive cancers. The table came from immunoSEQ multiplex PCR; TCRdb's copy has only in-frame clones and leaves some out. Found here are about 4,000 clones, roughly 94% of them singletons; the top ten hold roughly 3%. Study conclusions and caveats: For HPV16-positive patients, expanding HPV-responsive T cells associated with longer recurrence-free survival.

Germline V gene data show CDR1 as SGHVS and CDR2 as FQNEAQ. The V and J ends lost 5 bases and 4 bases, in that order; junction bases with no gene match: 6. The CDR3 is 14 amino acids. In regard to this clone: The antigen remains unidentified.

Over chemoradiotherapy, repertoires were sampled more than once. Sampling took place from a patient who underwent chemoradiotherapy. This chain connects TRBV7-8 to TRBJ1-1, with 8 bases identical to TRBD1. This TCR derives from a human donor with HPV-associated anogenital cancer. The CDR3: CASSGQTGGTEAFF. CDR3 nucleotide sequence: TGTGCCAGCAGCGGGCAAACAGGGGGCACTGAAGCTTTCTTT.